The entry below gives a single T cell receptor beta chain sequence along with its context. Seattle patients were enrolled while actively infected and followed longitudinally. The CDR3 spans 14 residues. Germline V gene lookup returns CDR1 SGHAT and CDR2 FQNNGV. With 0 bases removed from V and 7 bases from J, the gap between germline ends came to 13 bases. Original processing methods: Amplifying reference gene primers gave estimates of nucleated cell counts. Here immunoSEQ multiplex PCR was the method, and the copy in TCRdb shows in-frame clones only, minus some. From that table come the V and J calls and clone size; the DNA was used to work out D and trimming. The sample holds some 110,000 clones, around 90% seen once. This specimen comes from a study of blood T cell repertoires in COVID-19. Study-level information: Material from acute and convalescent COVID-19 was sourced from the United States, Italy and Spain.

This TCR was sampled from a man aged 50-59 years with COVID-19, enrolled during active disease. The sequenced sample was peripheral blood. The chain combines TRBV11-2 with TRBJ2-7; a weak D match, TRBD1 (6 bases). CDR3 sequence: CASSLDLQGREQYF. CDR3 nucleotide sequence: TGTGCCAGCAGCTTAGATCTACAGGGCCGAGAGCAGTACTTC. The entire variable domain, with the rest obtained from reference TRBV11-2 and TRBJ2-7, is as follows: EAGVAQSPRYKIIEKRQSVAFWCNPISGHATLYWYQQILGQGPKLLIQFQNNGVVDDSQLPKDRFSAERLKGVDSTLKIQPAKLEDSAVYLCASSLDLQGREQYFGPGTRLTVT.